These 11 T cell receptor beta chains originate from one sample sequenced in a study of T cells in localized non-small cell lung cancer. Repertoires were generated with immunoSEQ multiplex PCR, while TCRdb's copy carries only in-frame clones and drops some. The table has 50,000 to 75,000 clones, around nine tenths seen once. Sequencing used peripheral blood, obtained before any cancer treatment. The receptors were gathered from a man between 40 and 70 years old with stage I squamous cell lung carcinoma.

The chain has TRBV4-1 and TRBJ1-5, with D unresolved. Germline V lookup: CDR1 MGHRA, CDR2 YSYEKL. This CDR3 is 15 amino acids long. V dropped 0 bases and J dropped 3 bases, with 9 bases sitting between them. DNA for the CDR3: TGCGCCAGCAGCCAAGATGCCAGAGACAATCAGCCCCAGCATTTT. Translation gives CASSQDARDNQPQHF.

This clone was counted a few times. This chain uses TRBV28 with TRBJ1-3; D is undetermined. V shed 2 bases and J shed 2 bases, with 1 base lying between them. From germline, CDR1 is MDHEN and CDR2 SYDVKM. The CDR3 covers 12 residues. CDR3 region: CASSLAGNTIYF. CDR3 in DNA: TGTGCCAGCAGTTTAGCTGGAAACACCATATATTTT.

V gene TRBV6-5 combines with J gene TRBJ2-2, with D possibly TRBD1 on 6 matching bases. V was clipped by 5 bases and J by 4 bases, with 14 bases between them. The length of the CDR3 is 15 residues. Germline loops: CDR1 MNHEY, CDR2 SVGAGI. CDR3 coding DNA: TGTGCCAGCAGTAGACAGGCCCGAGTCACCGGGGAGCTGTTTTTT. Amino acid sequence: CASSRQARVTGELFF.

The chain uses TRBV18 and TRBJ2-1, with 11 bases that match TRBD1. CDR3 size: 17 residues. Germline V lookup: CDR1 KGHSH, CDR2 LQKENI. After removal of 6 bases from V and 4 bases from J, the junction contained 11 bases not matched to a gene. CDR3 loop: CASSQRSGTGGYNEQFF. The CDR3 DNA reads as TGTGCCAGCTCCCAGCGATCCGGGACAGGGGGATACAATGAGCAGTTCTTC.

The chain uses TRBV10-3 and TRBJ1-5, with no clear D. Germline assignment: CDR1 ENHRY and CDR2 SYGVKD. V lost 3 bases to trimming and J lost 3 bases, with 3 bases between them. This CDR3 spans 12 amino acids. CDR3 bases: TGTGCCATCAGTGACAACAATCAGCCCCAGCATTTT. It translates to CAISDNNQPQHF.

This rearrangement joins TRBV7-3 to TRBJ2-1; possible D gene TRBD1, 7 bases. CDR1 is SGHTA and CDR2 is FQGTGA in the germline V gene. CDR3 length: 14 residues. Trimming took 5 bases from V and 2 from J, leaving 10 bases between them. This CDR3 reads CASSAGQPYNEQFF. CDR3 coding DNA: TGTGCCAGCAGCGCGGGACAGCCCTACAATGAGCAGTTCTTC.

There are a few counts of this clone. V gene TRBV7-9 combines with J gene TRBJ1-4; 9 nucleotides match TRBD1. The germline V gene encodes CDR1 SEHNR and CDR2 FQNEAQ (reference sequence). With V trimmed by 5 bases and J by 8 bases, 6 bases remained unmatched. The CDR3 extends over 14 amino acids. The CDR3 nucleotides read TGTGCCAGCAGCCTGGGACAGGGCGGCGAAAAACTGTTTTTT. It translates to CASSLGQGGEKLFF. The full variable domain, with the rest looked up from reference TRBV7-9 and TRBJ1-4, is DTGVSQNPRHKITKRGQNVTFRCDPISEHNRLYWYRQTLGQGPEFLTYFQNEAQLEKSRLLSDRFSAERPKGSFSTLEIQRTEQGDSAMYLCASSLGQGGEKLFFGSGTQLSVL.

The rearrangement joins TRBV28 to TRBJ2-1; D ambiguous. CDR1 is MDHEN, CDR2 SYDVKM, per germline. V was clipped by 5 bases and J by 4 bases, with 9 bases between them. This CDR3 is built from 13 residues. CDR3 protein: CASSPPQYNEQFF. CDR3 coding DNA: TGTGCCAGCAGTCCCCCACAGTACAATGAGCAGTTCTTC.

The J gene is TRBJ1-1, the V gene TRBV7-2; no clear D gene. Germline CDR1 reads SGHTA; CDR2 reads FQGNSA. V was clipped by 3 bases and J by 4 bases, with 9 bases between them. There are 13 residues in the CDR3. CDR3 sequence reads: CASSLRKGTEAFF. Written as DNA, the CDR3 is TGTGCCAGCAGCTTGAGGAAGGGCACTGAAGCTTTCTTT.

About this clone itself: Mismatch with germline at one junction end may stem from a read error. The chain combines TRBV7-7 with TRBJ2-5, with 7 bases lining up with TRBD1. Germline V gene sequence: CDR1 SSHAT, CDR2 FNYEAQ (reference sequence). CDR3 length: 15 amino acids. The CDR3 is CASSPGTAKEETQYF. The CDR3 DNA follows: TGTGCTAGCAGTCCAGGGACAGCGAAAGAAGAGACCCAGTACTTC.

The chain recombines TRBV5-4 with TRBJ1-1; no firm D call. Trimming stripped 2 bases from V and 0 bases from J, with 5 bases between. Germline-derived CDR1 and CDR2 are SGHNT and YYREEE (reference sequence). This CDR3 comprises 13 residues. In DNA form, the CDR3 reads TGTGCCAGCAGCTTTGACCTGAACACTGAAGCTTTCTTT. Translated: CASSFDLNTEAFF.